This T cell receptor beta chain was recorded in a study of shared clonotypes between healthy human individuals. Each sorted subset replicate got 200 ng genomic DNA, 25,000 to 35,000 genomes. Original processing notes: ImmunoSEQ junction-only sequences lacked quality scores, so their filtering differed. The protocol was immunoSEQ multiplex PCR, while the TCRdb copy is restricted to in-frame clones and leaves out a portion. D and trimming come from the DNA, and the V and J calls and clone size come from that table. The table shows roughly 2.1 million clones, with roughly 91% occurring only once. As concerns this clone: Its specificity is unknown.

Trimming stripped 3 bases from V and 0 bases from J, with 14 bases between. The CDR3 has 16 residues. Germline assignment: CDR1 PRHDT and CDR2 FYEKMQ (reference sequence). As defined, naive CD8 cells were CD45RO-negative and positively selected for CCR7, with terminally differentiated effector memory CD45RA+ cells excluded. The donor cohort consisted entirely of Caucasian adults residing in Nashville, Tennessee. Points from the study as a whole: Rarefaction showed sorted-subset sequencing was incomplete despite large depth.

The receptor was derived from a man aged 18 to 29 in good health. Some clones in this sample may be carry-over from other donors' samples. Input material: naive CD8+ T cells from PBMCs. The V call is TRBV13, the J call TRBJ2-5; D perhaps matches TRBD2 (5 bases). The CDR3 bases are TGTGCCAGCAGCTTCAATGAGGGCACGTACCAAGAGACCCAGTACTTC. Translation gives CASSFNEGTYQETQYF.